These 22 T cell receptor beta chains originate from one sample sequenced in a study of blood T cell repertoires in COVID-19. TCRdb's copy holds only in-frame clones and misses some; the assay was immunoSEQ multiplex PCR. The sample has around 50,000 clones, around 90% seen once. Sequencing was done on a sample of peripheral blood. The origin of the receptors is an elderly woman with COVID-19, enrolled during active disease.

The chain links TRBV7-9 to TRBJ2-3; TRBD1 matches at 7 bases. From germline, CDR1 is SEHNR and CDR2 FQNEAQ (reference sequence). V shed 5 bases and J 3 bases; nucleotides not matched to a gene: 8. There are 15 residues in the CDR3. DNA for the CDR3: TGTGCCAGCAGCCCCCCGACAGGGAAAACAGATACGCAGTATTTT. Its translation: CASSPPTGKTDTQYF. The whole variable domain, filled in from reference TRBV7-9 and TRBJ2-3, reads DTGVSQNPRHKITKRGQNVTFRCDPISEHNRLYWYRQTLGQGPEFLTYFQNEAQLEKSRLLSDRFSAERPKGSFSTLEIQRTEQGDSAMYLCASSPPTGKTDTQYFGPGTRLTVL.

The CDR3 DNA follows: TGTGCCAGCAGCGAGAAGCCCCGGGACAGGTCGATTGAAGCTTTCTTT. This encodes CASSEKPRDRSIEAFF. V and J are TRBV9 and TRBJ1-1, with 8 bases identical to TRBD1. With V trimmed by 3 bases and J by 7 bases, 14 bases remained unmatched. CDR1 and CDR2 from the germline V gene are SGDLS and YYNGEE. CDR3 length: 16 residues.

The V gene is TRBV5-4, the J gene TRBJ2-5; 9 bases fit TRBD2. V was pared by 4 bases and J by 5 bases, with 12 bases of the junction left unmatched. The CDR3 sequence is 16 residues long. Germline CDR1 SGHNT, CDR2 YYREEE (reference sequence). The CDR3 loop reads CASSVGVAGARETQYF. As DNA, the CDR3 is TGTGCCAGCAGCGTGGGAGTAGCGGGGGCCAGGGAGACCCAGTACTTC.

The chain's CDR3 is CASSINRVGETQYF. DNA for the CDR3: TGTGCCAGTAGTATCAACAGGGTCGGTGAGACCCAGTACTTC. The chain couples TRBV19 to TRBJ2-5; D possibly corresponds to TRBD1 (6 bases). Germline loops: CDR1 LNHDA, CDR2 SQIVND (reference sequence). V was pared by 3 bases and J by 5 bases, with 13 bases between. The CDR3 covers 14 residues.

The CDR3 DNA follows: TGTGCCAGCAGCTTGGCCGACGGGGTAGGGTTTCAGTACTTC. It specifies CASSLADGVGFQYF. This rearrangement joins TRBV5-6 to TRBJ2-4, with a possible D match to TRBD2 (5 bases). The CDR3 is made up of 14 amino acids. Germline assignment: CDR1 SGHDT and CDR2 YYEEEE. Between the trimmed V and J ends, which lost 0 bases and 11 bases, there was a span of 15 bases.

This clone was picked up a small number of times. The chain combines TRBV6-6 with TRBJ2-2, with 11 positions matching TRBD1. CDR3 length: 16 residues. Per germline, CDR1 MNHNY and CDR2 SVGAGI (reference sequence). V trimming: 5 bases; J trimming: 6 bases; junction bases outside the gene matches: 8. The CDR3 loop is CASSLGTGGYSGELFF. The CDR3 nucleotides are TGTGCCAGCAGTCTGGGGACAGGGGGATATTCCGGGGAGCTGTTTTTT.

The chain carries TRBV7-2 and TRBJ2-1; 14 nucleotides match TRBD2. V shed 5 bases, J shed 9 bases, and the junction held 6 bases outside the gene matches. The CDR3 length is 15 residues. The germline gives CDR1 SGHTA, CDR2 FQGNSA. The CDR3 here is CASSVTSGGAGEQFF. The CDR3, as DNA: TGTGCCAGCAGCGTGACTAGCGGGGGGGCGGGTGAGCAGTTCTTC.

This clone was seen only once. The V call is TRBV5-1, the J call TRBJ2-2; no clear D gene. V was trimmed by 4 bases and J by 3 bases, leaving 13 bases between them. The germline gives CDR1 SGHRS, CDR2 YFSETQ. The CDR3 covers 15 residues. CDR3: CASSGSLDYTGELFF. The DNA of the CDR3 is TGCGCCAGCAGCGGATCGCTAGATTACACCGGGGAGCTGTTTTTT.

The chain is built from TRBV19 and TRBJ2-2; tentative D call: TRBD1 (6 bases). V lost 3 bases and J lost 5, with 13 bases in between. The CDR3 extends over 15 amino acids. Per germline, CDR1 LNHDA and CDR2 SQIVND (reference sequence). This CDR3 reads CASSMKQGRTGELFF. DNA of the CDR3: TGTGCCAGTAGTATGAAACAGGGTCGGACCGGGGAGCTGTTTTTT.

V gene TRBV6-4 combines with J gene TRBJ1-1; unclear D gene. The CDR3 is made up of 15 amino acids. Trimming removed 8 bases from V and 1 base from J, with 17 bases in between. In germline, CDR1 is MRHNA, CDR2 SNTAGT. CDR3 residues: CASPRLRAKNTEAFF. CDR3 DNA sequence: TGTGCCAGCCCCCGCCTGCGGGCTAAGAACACTGAAGCTTTCTTT.

The chain combines TRBV18 with TRBJ1-2, with 7 bases matching TRBD1. CDR1 is KGHSH, CDR2 LQKENI, per germline. The length of the CDR3 is 14 residues. V lost 5 bases to trimming and J lost 3 bases; unmatched junction nucleotides: 6. CDR3 DNA sequence: TGTGCCAGCTCAACACAGGGGCCCGACTATGGCTACACCTTC. Protein product: CASSTQGPDYGYTF.

In nucleotides, the CDR3 is TGTGCCAGCAGCCCCGCGACTGGGACACAGAACACTGAAGCTTTCTTT. Translated: CASSPATGTQNTEAFF. J is TRBJ1-1 and V is TRBV28, with TRBD1 as a possible D gene (6 bases). V lost 6 bases and J lost 1, with 18 bases in between. There are 16 residues in the CDR3. Germline assignment: CDR1 MDHEN and CDR2 SYDVKM.

The V and J genes are TRBV5-1 and TRBJ2-7; 7 bases map to TRBD2. CDR3 length: 14 amino acids. CDR1 SGHRS and CDR2 YFSETQ come from the germline V gene. V lost 0 bases to trimming and J lost 6 bases; unmatched junction nucleotides: 6. CDR3 DNA: TGCGCCAGCAGCTTGGCCGGGACTATTGGCGAGCAGTACTTC. This sequence encodes CASSLAGTIGEQYF.

This clone has more than one count but fewer than ten. This chain connects TRBV11-2 to TRBJ2-1; TRBD1 matches 7 bases. CDR1 is SGHAT, CDR2 FQNNGV, per germline. J lost 2 bases, V lost 5 bases, and 6 bases had no gene match. There are 15 residues in the CDR3. The DNA of the CDR3 is TGTGCCAGCAGCCTACAGGGGAACACCTACAATGAGCAGTTCTTC. It codes for CASSLQGNTYNEQFF.

The chain employs TRBV5-4 and TRBJ1-2; 7 nucleotides agree with TRBD1. Germline V CDR1 and CDR2: SGHNT, YYREEE (reference sequence). CDR3 length equals 15 residues. The trim removed 4 bases at V and 0 bases at J, leaving 6 bases unmatched. The CDR3 coding sequence is TGTGCCAGCAGCCGGGGACAGACAGCTAACTATGGCTACACCTTC. Encoded protein: CASSRGQTANYGYTF.

On this clone itself: Sequence at one end of the junction differs from germline and may be a read error. The genes are TRBV4-1 and TRBJ2-7; 7 nucleotides line up with TRBD1. Germline-derived CDR1 and CDR2 are MGHRA and YSYEKL. This CDR3 comprises 12 residues. The CDR3 nucleotides read TGCGCCAGCAGCCCCCGGGACAGTCAAGTTACCTTC. Translated, it gives CASSPRDSQVTF.

This clone has only one observation. This chain joins TRBV28 and TRBJ1-4; 7 positions match TRBD1. In germline, CDR1 is MDHEN, CDR2 SYDVKM. This CDR3 has 14 residues. V was clipped by 5 bases and J by 6 bases; unmatched bases: 6. The CDR3 protein is CASSQGGTHEKLFF. CDR3 in DNA: TGTGCCAGCAGTCAAGGGGGCACTCATGAAAAACTGTTTTTT.

The rearrangement links TRBV5-4 to TRBJ1-1; D remains unclear. Per germline, CDR1 SGHNT and CDR2 YYREEE (reference sequence). There are 11 residues in the CDR3. Between the trimmed V and J ends, which lost 7 bases and 0 bases, there was a span of 4 bases. For the CDR3, the DNA is TGTGCCAGCGGCATGAACACTGAAGCTTTCTTT. This sequence encodes CASGMNTEAFF.

The chain uses TRBV19 and TRBJ1-2; 7 nucleotides align to TRBD1. J lost 5 bases, V lost 5 bases, and 5 bases had no gene match. The germline CDR1 and CDR2 sequences are LNHDA and SQIVND (reference sequence). The CDR3 sequence is 13 residues long. In DNA, the CDR3 is TGTGCCAGTAGTCCACAGGGGCGATATGGCTACACCTTC. Its protein product is CASSPQGRYGYTF.

The chain links TRBV7-9 to TRBJ2-2, with TRBD1 matching 9 bases. CDR3 length: 16 residues. V gave up 5 bases and J gave up 5 bases; unmatched junction bases: 9. CDR1 and CDR2 (germline): SEHNR, FQNEAQ (reference sequence). CDR3 DNA sequence: TGTGCCAGCAGCGCCCTCCGGGACAGGGAGACCGGGGAGCTGTTTTTT. It yields the protein CASSALRDRETGELFF.

This chain joins TRBV5-1 and TRBJ1-1; 7 positions agree with TRBD1. Germline V CDR1 and CDR2: SGHRS, YFSETQ. There are 14 residues in the CDR3. The junction had 6 bases not matched to a gene; V was cut back by 2 bases and J by 5 bases. CDR3 residues: CASSFVQGETEAFF. CDR3 bases: TGCGCCAGCAGCTTCGTCCAGGGGGAAACTGAAGCTTTCTTT.

The genes are TRBV5-5 and TRBJ1-6; tentatively, D is TRBD1 (5 bases). Per germline, CDR1 SGHKS and CDR2 YYEKEE (reference sequence). V lost 0 bases and J 7 bases, leaving 8 bases between the germline ends. This CDR3 region has 14 residues. The CDR3 nucleotides read TGTGCCAGCAGCTTGGACCAGGGCAATTCACCCCTCCACTTT. Its protein is CASSLDQGNSPLHF.